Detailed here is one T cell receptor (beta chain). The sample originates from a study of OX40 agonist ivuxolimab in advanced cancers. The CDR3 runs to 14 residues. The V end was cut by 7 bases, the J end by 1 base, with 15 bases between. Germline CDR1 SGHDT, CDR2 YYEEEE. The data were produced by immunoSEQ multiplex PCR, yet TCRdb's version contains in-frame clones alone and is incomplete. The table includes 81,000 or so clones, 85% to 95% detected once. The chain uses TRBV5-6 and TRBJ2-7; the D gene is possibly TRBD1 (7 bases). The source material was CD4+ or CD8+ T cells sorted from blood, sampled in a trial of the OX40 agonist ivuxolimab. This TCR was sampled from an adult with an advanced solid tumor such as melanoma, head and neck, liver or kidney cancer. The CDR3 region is CASSQGGLSYEQYF. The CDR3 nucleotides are TGTGCCAGCTCGCAGGGGGGATTGTCCTACGAGCAGTACTTC.